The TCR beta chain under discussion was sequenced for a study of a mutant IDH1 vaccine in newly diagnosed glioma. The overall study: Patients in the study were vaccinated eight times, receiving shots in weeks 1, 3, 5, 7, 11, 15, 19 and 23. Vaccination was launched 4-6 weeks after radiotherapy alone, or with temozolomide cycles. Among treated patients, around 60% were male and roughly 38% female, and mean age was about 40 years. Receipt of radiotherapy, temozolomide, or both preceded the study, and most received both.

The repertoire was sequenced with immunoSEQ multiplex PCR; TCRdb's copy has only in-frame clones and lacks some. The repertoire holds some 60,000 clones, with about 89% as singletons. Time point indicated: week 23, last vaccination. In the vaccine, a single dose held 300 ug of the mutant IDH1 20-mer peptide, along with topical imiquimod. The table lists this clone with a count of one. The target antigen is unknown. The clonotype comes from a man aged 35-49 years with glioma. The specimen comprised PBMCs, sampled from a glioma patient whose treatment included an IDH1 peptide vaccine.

In DNA form, the CDR3 reads TGTGCCAGCACCCCCGGATCCCGGGGCCACGAGCAGTACTTC. This sequence encodes CASTPGSRGHEQYF. The rearrangement joins TRBV7-8 to TRBJ2-7, with D perhaps TRBD1 or TRBD2 (5 bases each). This CDR3 comprises 14 residues. V shed 7 bases and J shed 5 bases, with 18 bases lying between them. CDR1 SGHVS and CDR2 FQNEAQ come from the germline V gene.